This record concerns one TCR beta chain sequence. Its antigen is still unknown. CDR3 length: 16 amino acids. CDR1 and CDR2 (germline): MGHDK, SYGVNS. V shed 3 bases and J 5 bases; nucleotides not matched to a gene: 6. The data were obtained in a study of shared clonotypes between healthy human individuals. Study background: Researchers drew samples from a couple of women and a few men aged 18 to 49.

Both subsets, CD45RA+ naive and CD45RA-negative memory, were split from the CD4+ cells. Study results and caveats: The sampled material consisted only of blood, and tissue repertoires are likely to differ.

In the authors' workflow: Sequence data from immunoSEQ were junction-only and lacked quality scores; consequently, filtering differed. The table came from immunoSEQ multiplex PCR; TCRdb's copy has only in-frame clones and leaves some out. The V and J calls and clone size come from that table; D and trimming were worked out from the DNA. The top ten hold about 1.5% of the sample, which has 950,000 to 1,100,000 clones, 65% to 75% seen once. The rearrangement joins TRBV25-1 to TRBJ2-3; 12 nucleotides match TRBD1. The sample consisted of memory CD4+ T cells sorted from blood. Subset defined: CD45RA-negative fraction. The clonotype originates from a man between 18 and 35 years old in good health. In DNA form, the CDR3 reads TGTGCCAGCAGTGATTTGGGGACAGGGGGCCTAGATACGCAGTATTTT. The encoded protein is CASSDLGTGGLDTQYF.